The T cell receptor (beta chain) described here comes from a study of T cell repertoires in cytomegalovirus infection. This clonotype was seen a few times. Its antigen is currently unknown. TCRdb analysed the reads with MiXCR anew, one entry per CDR3 protein. The table has about 900,000 distinct CDR3 sequences, roughly 30% seen once. CDR3 length: 15 residues. The ends were cut back, 5 bases at V and 5 bases at J, with 17 bases in the middle. CDR1 is MDHEN, CDR2 SYDVKM, per germline. The J gene is TRBJ2-3, the V gene TRBV28; D might be TRBD2 (7 bases). The sequence was obtained from a human donor in good health (CMV status not recorded). Some clones in this sample may be carry-over from other donors' samples. Here the sequenced sample was cultured CD8+ T cells from PBMCs, taken from culture after CMV antigen stimulation. This CDR3 reads CASSEGRGRRDTQYF. The CDR3 coding sequence is TGTGCCAGCAGTGAGGGGCGGGGGCGCCGAGATACGCAGTATTTT.